This T cell receptor beta chain was retrieved from a study of shared clonotypes between healthy human individuals. Study-level background: The donor group consisted of two women and a few men, aged 18 to 49. Study-level results: Relative to clonotypes present in all four donors, those not shared had lower generation probabilities. Owing to a small donor count, the genetic and exposure-history diversity represented was limited.

The germline V gene has CDR1 SEHNR and CDR2 FQNEAQ (reference sequence). Trimming shortened V by 3 bases and J by 2 bases, and 13 bases separated the two germline ends. The CDR3 is 15 residues long. Profiled with immunoSEQ multiplex PCR; TCRdb holds only in-frame clones, not every one. This sample has about 1.5 million clones, with nearly 99% found just once. Each of the donors was a healthy adult who was HIV-negative and had not had a recent acute infection or vaccination. About this clone itself: As yet, its antigen is unknown.

The clonotype was recovered from a man aged 25 to 40 in good health. Material: naive CD4+ T cells sorted from blood. Subset reported: CD45RA+ positively selected. The chain recombines TRBV7-9 with TRBJ2-5; D remains unclear. CDR3 coding DNA: TGTGCCAGCAGCTTTAATGAGGTTAGGCAAGAGACCCAGTACTTC. Protein product: CASSFNEVRQETQYF.